This T cell receptor beta chain was found in a study of Ad26.COV2.S vaccination and SARS-CoV-2 variants. Study-wide points: The TCR breadth and depth analyses may have understated or missed part of the total T cell responses.

The assay was immunoSEQ multiplex PCR, and TCRdb's table has in-frame clones only and misses some. The repertoire consists of 150,000 to 200,000 clones, with 70% to 90% occurring once and the leading ten covering approximately 6%. On this clone: Its antigen is unidentified.

Germline loops: CDR1 SGHAT, CDR2 FQNNGV. The CDR3 is made up of 16 amino acids. V was shortened by 0 bases and J by 8 bases, with 17 bases between the two germline ends. The sequence was collected from a human donor who had recovered from COVID-19. Specimen: peripheral blood, collected after recovery from COVID-19. V is TRBV11-2 and J is TRBJ2-1; D gene unclear. The CDR3 region is CASSLDWVGGAYEQFF. In DNA form, the CDR3 reads TGTGCCAGCAGCTTAGATTGGGTAGGTGGAGCATATGAGCAGTTCTTC. The full variable domain, its missing parts supplied by reference TRBV11-2 and TRBJ2-1, is EAGVAQSPRYKIIEKRQSVAFWCNPISGHATLYWYQQILGQGPKLLIQFQNNGVVDDSQLPKDRFSAERLKGVDSTLKIQPAKLEDSAVYLCASSLDWVGGAYEQFFGPGTRLTVL.